This TCR beta chain was obtained from a study of control samples from healthy donors and cancer patients. Measured with immunoSEQ multiplex PCR; TCRdb has only the in-frame clones, and not every one. The data show 130,000 to 150,000 clones, about 88% seen once. The junction had 4 bases not matched to a gene; V was cut back by 5 bases and J by 3 bases. The CDR3 contains 14 residues. CDR1 SEHNR and CDR2 FQNEAQ come from the germline V gene (reference sequence). With regard to this clone: The same CDR3 also results from other DNA sequences found in this sample.

Sequenced: blood. This sequence originates from a woman under 40 in good health. The chain joins TRBV7-9 to TRBJ1-1; 9 positions agree with TRBD1. For the CDR3, the DNA is TGTGCCAGCAGCCTGGGACAGGGCGACACTGAAGCTTTCTTT. Encoded protein: CASSLGQGDTEAFF.